The rows below give T cell receptor beta chains drawn from one sample of a study of control samples from healthy donors and cancer patients. Sequenced by immunoSEQ multiplex PCR; TCRdb stores in-frame clones only, minus some. The table has 75,000 to 95,000 clones, 80% to 95% seen once. The sequenced sample was blood. These receptors were collected from a woman aged 25 to 39 in good health. Both conserved end residues are part of each CDR3. The D gene is left open where the match is weak. Not every row has a clone size; where given, it reads once, few, many or a size class.

d_gene | abundance | j_gene | v_gene | CDR3aa | CDR3nt
TRBD1 | - | TRBJ2-6 | TRBV4-1 | CASSQTGGSGANVLTF | TGCGCCAGCAGCCAGACAGGGGGCTCTGGGGCCAACGTCCTGACTTTC
- | - | TRBJ1-2 | TRBV19 | CASTPRDYGYTF | TGTGCCAGTACTCCCAGGGACTATGGCTACACCTTC
- | - | TRBJ2-6 | TRBV30 | CAWSVLDSGANVLTF | TGTGCCTGGAGTGTCCTGGACTCTGGGGCCAACGTCCTGACTTTC
- | once | TRBJ1-6 | TRBV9 | CASGEFPNSPLHF | TGTGCCAGCGGAGAGTTTCCGAATTCACCCCTCCACTTT
- | few | TRBJ1-5 | TRBV2 | CASSDRQGTARNQPQHF | TGTGCCAGCAGCGACCGCCAGGGGACGGCTCGCAATCAGCCCCAGCATTTT
TRBD1 | - | TRBJ1-4 | TRBV5-1 | CASSLTGVNEKLFF | TGCGCCAGCAGCCTGACAGGGGTTAATGAAAAACTGTTTTTT
- | - | TRBJ1-5 | TRBV12-5 | CASGLGQPQHF | TGTGCTAGTGGTTTAGGCCAGCCCCAGCATTTT
TRBD1 | - | TRBJ2-1 | TRBV14 | CASSQGRGTGIRNEQFF | TGTGCCAGCAGCCAAGGGAGAGGGACAGGGATTCGCAATGAGCAGTTCTTC
TRBD2 | - | TRBJ2-5 | TRBV9 | CASSRTSGAQETQYF | TGTGCCAGCAGCCGGACTAGCGGGGCACAAGAGACCCAGTACTTC
TRBD2 | - | TRBJ2-1 | TRBV5-6 | CASRTGTSGGAYNEQFF | TGTGCCAGCAGAACCGGGACTAGCGGGGGTGCCTACAATGAGCAGTTCTTC
TRBD2 | - | TRBJ2-3 | TRBV3-1/TRBV3-2 | CASSQDLPAGGRPDTQYF | TGTGCCAGCAGCCAAGATTTACCGGCGGGGGGGCGTCCAGATACGCAGTATTTT
- | few | TRBJ1-1 | TRBV29-1 | CSARHSLNTEAFF | TGCAGCGCTAGGCACAGCTTGAACACTGAAGCTTTCTTT
TRBD2 | - | TRBJ2-3 | TRBV14 | CASSGPGLASDTQYF | TGTGCCAGCAGCGGTCCGGGACTAGCTTCTGATACGCAGTATTTT
TRBD1 | - | TRBJ2-3 | TRBV5-1 | CASRRTGGITDTQYF | TGCGCCAGCAGGCGGACAGGGGGGATAACAGATACGCAGTATTTT
- | - | TRBJ1-6 | TRBV28 | CASSSDGNSPLHF | TGTGCCAGCAGTTCCGATGGCAATTCACCCCTCCACTTT
- | - | TRBJ2-1 | TRBV9 | CASSGDSNEQFF | TGTGCCAGCAGCGGAGACTCCAATGAGCAGTTCTTC
- | - | TRBJ1-1 | TRBV7-3 | CASSLGGGTEAFF | TGTGCCAGCAGCTTAGGGGGTGGGACTGAAGCTTTCTTT
- | - | TRBJ2-7 | TRBV10-2 | CASSDRDEQYF | TGCGCCAGCAGTGATCGGGACGAGCAGTACTTC
TRBD1 | - | TRBJ2-5 | TRBV5-1 | CASSLRSTGGGETQYF | TGCGCCAGCAGCTTGAGGTCGACAGGGGGCGGGGAGACCCAGTACTTC
TRBD2 | - | TRBJ2-7 | TRBV11-2 | CASSFEAGPKFYEQYF | TGTGCCAGCAGCTTTGAAGCGGGGCCCAAATTCTACGAGCAGTACTTC
- | - | TRBJ1-2 | TRBV29-1 | CSVGSSGVNYGYTF | TGCAGCGTTGGCTCCTCGGGGGTTAACTATGGCTACACCTTC
TRBD1 | once | TRBJ1-4 | TRBV24-1 | CATSEGTGDNEKLFF | TGTGCCACCAGTGAAGGGACAGGGGATAATGAAAAACTGTTTTTT
- | few | TRBJ1-3 | TRBV27 | CASSLNSGNTIYF | TGTGCCAGCAGCTTGAACTCTGGAAACACCATATATTTT
- | - | TRBJ1-3 | TRBV9 | CASSVNPGNTIYF | TGTGCCAGCAGCGTAAATCCCGGAAACACCATATATTTT
- | - | TRBJ1-2 | TRBV27 | CASSLARGYGYTF | TGTGCCAGCAGTTTAGCCCGGGGCTATGGCTACACCTTC
TRBD2 | - | TRBJ2-7 | TRBV3-1/TRBV3-2 | CASSQTSGGYEQYF | TGTGCCAGCAGCCAAACTAGCGGGGGCTACGAGCAGTACTTC
TRBD1 | - | TRBJ2-3 | TRBV10-2 | CASSNRGRVRPGTDTQYF | TGCGCCAGCAGTAACAGGGGAAGGGTGAGGCCGGGCACAGATACGCAGTATTTT
- | few | TRBJ1-4 | TRBV2 | CASSGRVSTNEKLFF | TGTGCCAGCAGTGGCAGGGTGTCCACTAATGAAAAACTGTTTTTT
- | - | TRBJ2-3 | TRBV12-3/TRBV12-4 | CASTEGADTQYF | TGTGCCAGCACCGAGGGGGCAGATACGCAGTATTTT
TRBD1 | - | TRBJ1-1 | TRBV2 | CASSRTGVDTEAFF | TGTGCCAGCAGTAGGACAGGGGTGGATACTGAAGCTTTCTTT
TRBD1 | - | TRBJ2-7 | TRBV5-1 | CASQPGTGVYYEQYF | TGCGCCAGTCAACCCGGGACAGGGGTCTACTACGAGCAGTACTTC
- | - | TRBJ1-5 | TRBV12-3/TRBV12-4 | CASSLSGTLYF | TGTGCCAGCAGTCTCTCCGGGACGTTGTATTTT
TRBD1 | - | TRBJ2-5 | TRBV9 | CASSVAGTGGETQYF | TGTGCCAGCAGCGTAGCCGGGACAGGGGGGGAGACCCAGTACTTC
- | once | TRBJ1-1 | TRBV28 | CASIGALMNTEAFF | TGTGCCAGCATCGGGGCCCTCATGAACACTGAAGCTTTCTTT
- | - | TRBJ1-1 | TRBV5-6 | CASSLLRDTEAFF | TGTGCCAGCAGCTTGTTACGGGACACTGAAGCTTTCTTT
- | - | TRBJ1-5 | TRBV7-6 | CASSLGSSFNQPQHF | TGTGCCAGCAGCTTAGGAAGCTCGTTCAATCAGCCCCAGCATTTT
TRBD2 | - | TRBJ2-5 | TRBV5-1 | CASSSATSGIVETQYF | TGCGCCAGCAGCTCGGCGACTAGCGGGATAGTCGAGACCCAGTACTTC
- | - | TRBJ1-5 | TRBV3-1/TRBV3-2 | CASSQVGSNQPQHF | TGTGCCAGCAGCCAAGTAGGGAGCAATCAGCCCCAGCATTTT
TRBD1 | - | TRBJ1-5 | TRBV19 | CASSRPTGEGNQPQHF | TGTGCCAGTAGTAGACCGACAGGGGAGGGCAATCAGCCCCAGCATTTT
- | - | TRBJ1-1 | TRBV5-1 | CASSPRGRSDSTEAFF | TGCGCCAGCAGCCCGAGAGGCAGGTCCGATTCCACTGAAGCTTTCTTT
TRBD1 | - | TRBJ1-5 | TRBV27 | CASTETGGYGQPQHF | TGTGCCAGCACTGAGACAGGGGGCTACGGACAGCCCCAGCATTTT
- | once | TRBJ2-7 | TRBV7-8 | CASIDRDNSYEQYF | TGTGCCAGCATCGACCGGGACAACTCCTACGAGCAGTACTTC
- | - | TRBJ1-4 | TRBV10-3 | CAISESGGTGEKLFF | TGTGCCATCAGTGAGTCTGGCGGGACCGGAGAAAAACTGTTTTTT
- | - | TRBJ2-7 | TRBV3-1/TRBV3-2 | CASSPIGGALYEQYF | TGTGCCAGCAGCCCTATCGGGGGCGCCTTGTACGAGCAGTACTTC
- | - | TRBJ2-5 | TRBV7-9 | CASSWGETQYF | TGTGCCAGCAGCTGGGGGGAGACCCAGTACTTC
- | - | TRBJ1-5 | TRBV28 | CASSLSGGNQPQHF | TGTGCCAGCAGTTTATCAGGGGGCAATCAGCCCCAGCATTTT
- | - | TRBJ1-1 | TRBV14 | CASSQVGFLGDTEAFF | TGTGCCAGCAGCCAAGTGGGGTTTCTCGGGGACACTGAAGCTTTCTTT
TRBD1 | - | TRBJ1-3 | TRBV3-1/TRBV3-2 | CASSTGQPGNTIYF | TGTGCCAGCAGCACGGGACAGCCTGGAAACACCATATATTTT
TRBD1 | - | TRBJ1-1 | TRBV20-1 | CSASPQGAVSLNTEAFF | TGCAGTGCTAGTCCCCAGGGGGCCGTATCCTTGAACACTGAAGCTTTCTTT
- | - | TRBJ1-4 | TRBV28 | CASSLTKARGF | TGTGCCAGCAGTCTTACCAAGGCCCGGGGGTTC
- | - | TRBJ1-5 | TRBV6-2/TRBV6-3 | CASSWRPRLTGNQPQHF | TGTGCCAGCAGTTGGAGGCCCAGGCTCACCGGCAATCAGCCCCAGCATTTT
- | - | TRBJ1-1 | TRBV11-2 | CASSLDPGVNTEAFF | TGTGCCAGCAGCTTAGACCCAGGGGTGAACACTGAAGCTTTCTTT
TRBD1 | - | TRBJ1-3 | TRBV7-6 | CASSKGQRNTIYF | TGTGCCAGCAGCAAGGGACAGAGAAACACCATATATTTT
- | - | TRBJ2-7 | TRBV28 | CASRRLGGSSYEQYF | TGTGCCAGCAGACGGTTAGGGGGGAGCTCCTACGAGCAGTACTTC
- | - | TRBJ1-5 | TRBV28 | CASSFIVRQMSNQPQHF | TGTGCCAGCAGTTTTATAGTGAGACAGATGAGCAATCAGCCCCAGCATTTT
TRBD2 | - | TRBJ2-7 | TRBV5-1 | CASMTSGSLGEQYF | TGCGCCAGCATGACTAGCGGGAGTCTGGGGGAGCAGTACTTC
TRBD2 | - | TRBJ2-1 | TRBV24-1 | CATSLAGGDGQFF | TGTGCCACCAGTCTAGCGGGAGGAGATGGGCAGTTCTTC
TRBD2 | - | TRBJ2-3 | TRBV9 | CASSPSGADTQYF | TGTGCCAGCAGCCCTAGCGGGGCAGATACGCAGTATTTT
TRBD1 | - | TRBJ1-6 | TRBV6-5 | CASSLSTGGNSPLHF | TGTGCCAGCAGCTTATCAACAGGGGGTAATTCACCCCTCCACTTT